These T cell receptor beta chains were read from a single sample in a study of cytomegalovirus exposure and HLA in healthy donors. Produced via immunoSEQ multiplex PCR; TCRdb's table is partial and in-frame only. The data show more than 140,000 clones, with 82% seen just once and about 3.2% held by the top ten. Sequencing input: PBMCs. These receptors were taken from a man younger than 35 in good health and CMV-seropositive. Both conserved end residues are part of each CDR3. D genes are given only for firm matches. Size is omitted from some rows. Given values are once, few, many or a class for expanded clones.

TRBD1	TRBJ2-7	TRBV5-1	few	CASSSNRGPVYEQYF	TGCGCCAGCAGCTCCAACAGGGGGCCTGTCTACGAGCAGTACTTC
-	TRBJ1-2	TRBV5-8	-	CASSLYGGEGYGYTF	TGTGCCAGCAGCTTGTACGGAGGGGAGGGCTATGGCTACACCTTC
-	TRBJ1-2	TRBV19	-	CASSIDPGYGYGYTF	TGTGCCAGTAGTATAGATCCAGGGTATGGCTATGGCTACACCTTC
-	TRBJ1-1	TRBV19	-	CASSTGGRTTEAFF	TGTGCCAGTAGTACCGGAGGCAGGACCACTGAAGCTTTCTTT
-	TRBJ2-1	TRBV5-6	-	CASSQGPIEGNEQFF	TGTGCCAGCAGCCAGGGGCCGATTGAGGGGAATGAGCAGTTCTTC
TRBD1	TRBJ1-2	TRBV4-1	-	CASSQGQEIYGYTF	TGCGCCAGCAGCCAGGGACAGGAGATCTATGGCTACACCTTC
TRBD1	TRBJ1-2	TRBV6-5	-	CASSYSTGWGYTF	TGTGCCAGCAGTTACTCGACAGGGTGGGGCTACACCTTC
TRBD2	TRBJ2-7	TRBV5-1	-	CASSGVGASGSILRGEQYF	TGCGCCAGCAGCGGAGTGGGGGCTAGCGGGAGTATTTTAAGAGGCGAGCAGTACTTC
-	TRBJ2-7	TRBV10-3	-	CAISEGLARNYEQYF	TGTGCCATCAGTGAGGGTCTAGCGAGAAACTACGAGCAGTACTTC
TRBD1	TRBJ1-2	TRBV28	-	CASSLILVRGPTYGYTF	TGTGCCAGCAGTTTGATTTTAGTCAGGGGGCCCACCTATGGCTACACCTTC
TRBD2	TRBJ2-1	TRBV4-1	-	CASSQGPAGGIYEQFF	TGCGCCAGCAGCCAAGGGCCAGCGGGAGGAATTTATGAGCAGTTCTTC
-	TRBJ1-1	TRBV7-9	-	CASSLEQGAFEAFF	TGTGCCAGCAGCTTAGAACAGGGAGCGTTTGAAGCTTTCTTT
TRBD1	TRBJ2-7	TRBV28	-	CASSLDGQGAIYEQYF	TGTGCCAGCAGTCTGGACGGACAGGGGGCTATCTACGAGCAGTACTTC
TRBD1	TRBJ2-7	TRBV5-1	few	CASSPKGRDRVIYEQYF	TGCGCCAGCAGCCCTAAGGGCCGGGACAGGGTAATCTACGAGCAGTACTTC
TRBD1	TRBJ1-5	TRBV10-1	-	CARRGPGNQPQHF	TGCGCCAGGAGGGGGCCTGGCAATCAGCCCCAGCATTTT
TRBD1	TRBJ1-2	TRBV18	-	CASGQGNYGYTF	TGTGCCAGCGGACAGGGGAACTATGGCTACACCTTC
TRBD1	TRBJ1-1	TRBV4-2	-	CASSLDRAGTEAFF	TGTGCCAGCAGCCTGGACAGGGCGGGCACTGAAGCTTTCTTT
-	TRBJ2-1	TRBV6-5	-	CASSFSGINEQFF	TGTGCCAGCAGTTTTTCCGGGATAAATGAGCAGTTCTTC
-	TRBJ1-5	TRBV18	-	CASSPPGVHSNQPQHF	TGTGCCAGCTCACCCCCGGGGGTCCATAGCAATCAGCCCCAGCATTTT
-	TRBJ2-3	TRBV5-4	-	CASSYGTSSTDTQYF	TGTGCCAGCAGCTATGGGACATCTAGCACAGATACGCAGTATTTT
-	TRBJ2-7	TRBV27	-	CASSPRDLHEQYF	TGTGCCAGCAGCCCCAGGGATCTCCACGAGCAGTACTTC
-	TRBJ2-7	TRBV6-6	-	CASMFRGTGYEQYF	TGTGCCAGCATGTTTAGGGGCACGGGCTACGAGCAGTACTTC
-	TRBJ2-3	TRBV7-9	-	CASSFLSDTQYF	TGTGCCAGCAGCTTTCTATCGGATACGCAGTATTTT
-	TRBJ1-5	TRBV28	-	CASRTAKGNNQPQHF	TGTGCCAGCAGGACAGCGAAAGGGAACAATCAGCCCCAGCATTTT
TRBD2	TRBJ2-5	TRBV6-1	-	CASSEEAGGGETQYF	TGTGCCAGCAGTGAAGAGGCGGGAGGAGGGGAGACCCAGTACTTC
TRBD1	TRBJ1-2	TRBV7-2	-	CASSLDSQGALGVYGYTF	TGTGCCAGCAGCTTAGATAGCCAGGGGGCCCTTGGAGTCTATGGCTACACCTTC
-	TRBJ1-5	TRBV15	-	CATSRGRAGNQPQHF	TGTGCCACCAGCAGGGGGCGTGCGGGCAATCAGCCCCAGCATTTT
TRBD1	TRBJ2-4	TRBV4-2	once	CASSPGQLGTEENIQYF	TGTGCCAGCAGCCCAGGCCAACTGGGGACAGAAGAAAACATTCAGTACTTC